The source of this T cell receptor (beta chain) is a study of STAT5B mutations in CD4+ large granular lymphocyte leukemia. Regarding the study as a whole: Approximately 25% of private leukemic clonotypes occurred rarely in other patients' non-leukemic repertoires. Without HLA matching, higher CD4+ than CD8+ T-LGLL clonality could reflect small sample size. CD4-sorted patient repertoires seemed more clonal than healthy CD4+ repertoires.

Some clones are missing from TCRdb's copy, which holds only in-frame ones; the method was immunoSEQ multiplex PCR. The repertoire includes about 23,000 clones, over 60% of them detected once, and 0.4% to 0.5% sits in the top ten. Note on this clone: Its specificity is unknown.

Sample: CD4+ T cells from blood buffy coats. The receptor was isolated from a human donor in good health.

The DNA of the CDR3 is TGTGCCAGCAGCTTCTATCCAGGGGGCAATGAGCAGTTCTTC. Its translation is CASSFYPGGNEQFF. This chain links TRBV7-9 with TRBJ2-1; TRBD1 aligns across 7 bases. J gave up 6 bases and V 3 bases, and 5 bases lay outside the gene matches. CDR3 size: 14 residues. CDR1 and CDR2 from the germline V gene are SEHNR and FQNEAQ (reference sequence).